One and the same sample provided the 2 T cell receptor beta chains below, sequenced in a study of blood T cell repertoires in COVID-19. Assay: immunoSEQ multiplex PCR; the TCRdb copy retains only in-frame clones and omits some. The sample consists of roughly 220,000 clones, roughly nine tenths of them appearing once. The source material was PBMCs or T cells enriched from blood (not recorded which). The receptors were sampled from a woman aged 18-35 years in a cohort exposed to, infected with or recovered from COVID-19 (not recorded which).

This chain connects TRBV9 to TRBJ1-1, with 8 bases aligning to TRBD1. Germline V lookup: CDR1 SGDLS, CDR2 YYNGEE. The CDR3 spans 14 residues. The V segment lost 3 bases and the J segment 5 bases; nucleotides outside the gene matches: 6. The CDR3 region has the DNA TGTGCCAGCAGCGCGTTGACAGGGGAGACTGAAGCTTTCTTT. It yields the protein CASSALTGETEAFF.

The chain uses TRBV7-6 and TRBJ1-2, with 7 positions matching TRBD1. V lost 1 base to trimming and J lost 2 bases; unmatched junction nucleotides: 16. CDR3 length: 19 amino acids. CDR1 and CDR2 from the germline V gene are SGHVS and FNYEAQ. Here the CDR3 DNA reads TGTGCCAGCAGCTTAGAGGGTACAGGGGTACAGGACGTGAACTATGGCTACACCTTC. It translates to CASSLEGTGVQDVNYGYTF.